One and the same sample provided the 26 T cell receptor beta chains below, sequenced in a study of blood T cells in healthy people across ages. The second PCR ran about 6 to 11 cycles with a sample-barcoded 5' primer and J-beta primers. From the 5' RACE reads, TCRdb called clonotypes with MiXCR, one entry per CDR3 protein. The sample yields roughly 1,500,000 distinct CDR3 sequences, around two fifths seen once. Sample: blood. All receptors derive from a woman under 30 in good health.

The chain joins TRBV2 to TRBJ1-5; D gene unclear. Trimming took 0 bases from V and 6 from J, leaving 12 bases between them. CDR3 size: 15 residues. Per germline, CDR1 SNHLY and CDR2 FYNNEI. The CDR3 here is CASSEAGVPGQPQHF. DNA for the CDR3: TGTGCCAGCAGTGAAGCCGGGGTCCCAGGTCAGCCCCAGCATTTT.

The genes are TRBV27 and TRBJ1-5; a possible D gene is TRBD1 (6 bases). V was trimmed by 6 bases and J by 2 bases, leaving 11 bases between them. The germline V gene has CDR1 MNHEY and CDR2 SMNVEV (reference sequence). The CDR3 totals 14 residues. CDR3 DNA sequence: TGTGCCAGCAGGCGGGGGGCGGGCAATCAGCCCCAGCATTTT. Translating gives CASRRGAGNQPQHF.

This rearrangement joins TRBV4-1 to TRBJ2-2, with D tentatively TRBD2 (6 bases). The CDR3 has 16 residues. Germline assignment: CDR1 MGHRA and CDR2 YSYEKL. Trimming left V 4 bases short and J 2 bases short, with 14 bases between. The CDR3 bases are TGCGCCAGCAGCCCCCGGGACGGGGGAAACACCGGGGAGCTGTTTTTT. This codes for CASSPRDGGNTGELFF.

This rearrangement joins TRBV29-1 to TRBJ1-2; perhaps TRBD1 as D (5 bases). The V gene's germline CDR1 is SQVTM and CDR2 ANQGSEA. Deletions cut 5 bases from V and 2 bases from J, with 9 bases between. This CDR3 has 12 amino acids. The CDR3 loop reads CSVWGENYGYTF. The CDR3 nucleotides read TGCAGCGTTTGGGGGGAAAACTATGGCTACACCTTC.

This clonotype showed up just a few times. The chain joins TRBV5-1 to TRBJ1-1, with 7 bases matching TRBD1. This CDR3 is built from 15 residues. J gave up 1 base and V 4 bases, and 7 bases lay outside the gene matches. Germline values: CDR1 SGHRS, CDR2 YFSETQ. CDR3 loop: CASSPAGGGNTEAFF. The CDR3 DNA is TGCGCCAGCAGCCCAGCAGGGGGGGGGAACACTGAAGCTTTCTTT.

V gene TRBV6-2 or TRBV6-3 combines with J gene TRBJ2-1; TRBD2 matches 7 bases. Germline V gene data show CDR1 as MNHEY and CDR2 as SVGEGT. The CDR3 sequence is 14 residues long. Trimming took 6 bases from V and 1 from J; bases not matched to a gene: 3. The CDR3 spells CASSTSASYNEQFF. The CDR3 DNA follows: TGTGCCAGCAGCACTAGCGCTTCCTACAATGAGCAGTTCTTC.

The chain couples TRBV29-1 to TRBJ2-3; D possibly uses TRBD1 or TRBD2 (6 bases each). Per the germline V gene, CDR1 is SQVTM and CDR2 is ANQGSEA. With 1 base removed from V and 5 bases from J, the gap between germline ends came to 13 bases. The CDR3 loop spans 14 amino acids. CDR3 region: CSVEGREGGDTQYF. The CDR3 DNA sequence: TGCAGCGTTGAAGGGCGGGAAGGGGGAGATACGCAGTATTTT.

V is TRBV24-1 and J is TRBJ1-5, with 9 nucleotides matching TRBD1. The CDR3 consists of 17 residues. Germline V gives CDR1 KGHDR, CDR2 SFDVKD. J was trimmed by 0 bases and V by 12 bases; bases with no gene match: 14. In DNA form, the CDR3 reads TGTGCCTCTACACCGGGACAGGGCAATTATAGCAATCAGCCCCAGCATTTT. The encoded protein is CASTPGQGNYSNQPQHF.

This clonotype was detected a few times. V and J are TRBV4-1 and TRBJ2-5; D possibly corresponds to TRBD1 (5 bases). Trimming took 0 bases from V and 5 from J, leaving 10 bases between them. In germline, CDR1 is MGHRA, CDR2 YSYEKL. The CDR3 totals 14 residues. The CDR3 protein is CASSQEQGWETQYF. CDR3 DNA sequence: TGCGCCAGCAGCCAAGAGCAGGGTTGGGAGACCCAGTACTTC.

J is TRBJ2-5 and V is TRBV5-1; no clear D. The CDR3 contains 15 residues. Trimming stripped 0 bases from V and 0 bases from J, with 9 bases between. Germline V lookup: CDR1 SGHRS, CDR2 YFSETQ. The chain's CDR3 is CASSLGVGYQETQYF. CDR3 bases: TGCGCCAGCAGCTTGGGAGTCGGGTACCAAGAGACCCAGTACTTC.

The chain has TRBV6-2 or TRBV6-3 and TRBJ1-5; a weak D match, TRBD1 (5 bases). The CDR3 runs to 16 residues. V dropped 2 bases and J dropped 1 base, with 12 bases sitting between them. The germline V gene encodes CDR1 MNHEY and CDR2 SVGEGT. The CDR3 reads CASSYGRAPSNQPQHF. In DNA, the CDR3 is TGTGCCAGCAGTTACGGCAGGGCTCCGAGCAATCAGCCCCAGCATTTT.

Points on this clonotype: Compared with germline, one end of the junction differs, possibly owing to a read error. V and J are TRBV6-5 and TRBJ2-7, with 9 bases matching TRBD2. The germline CDR1 and CDR2 sequences are MNHEY and SVGAGI. The CDR3 spans 16 residues. The CDR3 sequence is CASSYSAGGGSYERYF. CDR3 coding DNA: TGTGCCAGCAGTTACTCCGCGGGGGGGGGCTCATACGAGCGGTACTTC.

This clonotype was observed a few times. The chain is built from TRBV7-2 and TRBJ2-4; TRBD2 matches 12 bases. The CDR3 runs 16 residues. The germline gives CDR1 SGHTA, CDR2 FQGNSA. Trimming cost V 1 base and J 8 bases; bases outside gene matches: 6. DNA for the CDR3: TGTGCCAGCAGCTTAGGGCTAGCGGGAGGGGGAGACATTCAGTACTTC. Amino acids: CASSLGLAGGGDIQYF.

The chain carries TRBV3-1 and TRBJ1-1; D remains ambiguous. The CDR3 has 13 amino acids. CDR1 is LGHDT, CDR2 YNNKEL, per germline (reference sequence). V was trimmed by 4 bases and J by 2 bases, leaving 8 bases between them. CDR3 nucleotides: TGTGCCAGCAGCCGGGCCTACAACACTGAAGCTTTCTTT. This gives the protein CASSRAYNTEAFF.

The J gene is TRBJ2-1, the V gene TRBV11-2, with D uncertain. This CDR3 is 14 amino acids long. Germline values: CDR1 SGHAT, CDR2 FQNNGV. Trimming stripped 0 bases from V and 4 bases from J, with 7 bases between. Here the CDR3 reads CASSLDPEYNEQFF. In DNA, the CDR3 is TGTGCCAGCAGCTTAGATCCCGAATACAATGAGCAGTTCTTC.

The chain carries TRBV20-1 and TRBJ2-5, with 7 bases aligning to TRBD2. With 6 bases clipped from V and 4 bases from J, the junction kept 14 bases outside the gene matches. Germline CDR1 is DFQATT and CDR2 is SNEGSKA (reference sequence). The CDR3 sequence is 15 residues long. The CDR3 DNA sequence: TGCAGTGCAACGCGCACCCGAGCGGGAACAGAGACCCAGTACTTC. As protein: CSATRTRAGTETQYF.

CDR3 region: CASSQAGGTVRAPLHF. The CDR3, as DNA: TGTGCCAGCAGCCAAGCCGGTGGGACAGTAAGGGCACCCCTCCACTTT. V and J are TRBV3-1 and TRBJ1-6, with TRBD1 matching 7 bases. Germline-derived CDR1 and CDR2 are LGHDT and YNNKEL (reference sequence). The ends lost 1 base at V and 11 bases at J; junction bases unmatched: 11. The CDR3 is 16 amino acids.

This clonotype showed up just a few times. CDR3 DNA sequence: TGTGCCAGCAGCCCGATGACAGGGGCCAATGAGCAGTACTTC. This encodes CASSPMTGANEQYF. The chain links TRBV3-1 to TRBJ2-7, with TRBD1 identical over 8 bases. The CDR3 covers 14 residues. Per germline, CDR1 LGHDT and CDR2 YNNKEL (reference sequence). Trimming at V came to 4 bases and at J to 7 bases, leaving 9 bases not matched to a gene.

CDR3 residues: CASENSLAGVGTQYF. CDR3 in DNA: TGTGCCAGCGAGAACAGCTTAGCGGGAGTAGGGACCCAGTACTTC. The chain has TRBV25-1 and TRBJ2-7, with 9 bases that match TRBD2. The DNA matches TRBJ2-5 better at its end, which makes the J call doubtful. CDR3 size: 15 residues. CDR1 is MGHDK, CDR2 SYGVNS, per germline.

The rearrangement uses TRBV7-8 and TRBJ2-2; 9 nucleotides agree with TRBD2. Unmatched junction bases numbered 6, after V lost 2 bases and J lost 8 bases. The CDR3 has 15 residues. Looked up from germline, CDR1 is SGHVS and CDR2 is FQNEAQ. CDR3: CASSLLAGVAGELFF. CDR3 nucleotide sequence: TGTGCCAGCAGCTTATTAGCGGGGGTGGCTGGGGAGCTGTTTTTT.

This clonotype was observed a handful of times. This chain uses TRBV20-1 with TRBJ2-3; D is tentatively TRBD1 or TRBD2 (6 bases each). Germline V gene lookup returns CDR1 DFQATT and CDR2 SNEGSKA (reference sequence). CDR3 length: 15 amino acids. Trimming shortened V by 0 bases and J by 1 base, and 11 bases separated the two germline ends. In DNA form, the CDR3 reads TGCAGTGCTAGAGATCGGGGGCGAGGCACAGATACGCAGTATTTT. It specifies CSARDRGRGTDTQYF.

The J gene is TRBJ2-1, the V gene TRBV7-2; possibly TRBD2 for D (6 bases). The V end was cut by 1 base, the J end by 0 bases, with 13 bases between. Germline values: CDR1 SGHTA, CDR2 FQGNSA. The CDR3 contains 17 residues. The CDR3 sequence is CASSLGGAGSSYNEQFF. In DNA, the CDR3 is TGTGCCAGCAGCTTAGGTGGGGCGGGGAGCTCCTACAATGAGCAGTTCTTC.

The V call is TRBV5-1, the J call TRBJ2-1; D uncertain. Trimming left V 4 bases short and J 7 bases short, with 15 bases between. Germline CDR1 SGHRS, CDR2 YFSETQ. The CDR3 consists of 14 residues. CDR3 coding DNA: TGCGCCAGCAGCCTGGAACTAACGGAGAATGAGCAGTTCTTC. Translating gives CASSLELTENEQFF.

The gene calls are TRBV6-5 and TRBJ2-6; D is perhaps TRBD1 (5 bases). V shed 7 bases and J shed 2 bases, with 15 bases lying between them. The CDR3 runs 16 residues. Germline CDR1 reads MNHEY; CDR2 reads SVGAGI. The CDR3 DNA reads TGTGCCAGCACGCGTAGGGGTAGTGCTGGGGCCAACGTCCTGACTTTC. It specifies CASTRRGSAGANVLTF.

This clonotype was observed a few times. This rearrangement joins TRBV11-2 to TRBJ2-7; D possibly uses TRBD1 or TRBD2 (5 bases each). Trimming removed 1 base at V and 5 bases at J, with 18 bases between. From germline, CDR1 is SGHAT and CDR2 FQNNGV. The length of the CDR3 is 16 residues. CDR3 region: CASSLVGPLGGNEQYF. DNA of the CDR3: TGTGCCAGCAGCTTAGTGGGACCCCTTGGTGGAAACGAGCAGTACTTC.

The rearrangement joins TRBV10-3 to TRBJ1-2; TRBD1 matches 9 bases. The CDR3 sequence is 14 residues long. Trimming removed 2 bases from V and 5 bases from J; junction bases left unmatched: 3. Germline CDR1 reads ENHRY; CDR2 reads SYGVKD. CDR3 DNA sequence: TGTGCCATCAGTGAGAGGGACAGGGTATATGGCTACACCTTC. Residues: CAISERDRVYGYTF.